The 18 T cell receptor beta chains below were found in one sample sequenced in a study of blood T cell repertoires in COVID-19. Method: immunoSEQ multiplex PCR; TCRdb's copy keeps in-frame clones and lacks some. In the table there are about 120,000 clones, around 87% of which are singletons. Input material: peripheral blood. These receptors were collected from a woman between 65 and 79 years old with acute or convalescent COVID-19.

J is TRBJ1-2 and V is TRBV4-1; no clear D gene. The V gene's germline CDR1 is MGHRA and CDR2 YSYEKL. CDR3 size: 16 residues. V gave up 1 base and J gave up 4 bases, with 16 bases separating them. In DNA, the CDR3 is TGCGCCAGCAGCCAAGTACCCGCGGAAGGAGTCTATGGCTACACCTTC. Protein sequence: CASSQVPAEGVYGYTF.

This rearrangement joins TRBV4-1 to TRBJ2-1; 9 nucleotides align to TRBD1. The CDR3 consists of 16 residues. Germline V gives CDR1 MGHRA, CDR2 YSYEKL. V gave up 3 bases and J gave up 9 bases; unmatched junction bases: 12. The CDR3 is CASSQPVRDRVSEQFF. The CDR3 DNA reads TGCGCCAGCAGCCAGCCTGTCCGGGACAGGGTTAGTGAGCAGTTCTTC.

The chain links TRBV4-2 to TRBJ2-7, with 8 bases lining up with TRBD2. The length of the CDR3 is 16 residues. Unmatched junction bases numbered 11, after V lost 2 bases and J lost 5 bases. Germline V gene lookup returns CDR1 LGHNA and CDR2 YNFKEQ. CDR3 nucleotide sequence: TGTGCCAGCAGCCAACGTCAGGGTAGCGGGGCCAACGAGCAGTACTTC. The encoded protein is CASSQRQGSGANEQYF.

This clone occurred once. The chain combines TRBV7-2 with TRBJ2-1; 9 bases fit TRBD2. The CDR3 loop spans 16 amino acids. The V gene end was trimmed by 5 bases and the J gene end by 3 bases; junction bases not matched to a gene: 8. Looked up from germline, CDR1 is SGHTA and CDR2 is FQGNSA. The CDR3 region is CASSSDLAGFYNEQFF. The CDR3 nucleotides read TGTGCCAGCAGCAGCGATCTAGCGGGGTTCTACAATGAGCAGTTCTTC.

The J gene is TRBJ1-4, the V gene TRBV10-2; TRBD1 matches at 7 bases. The CDR3 is 13 amino acids. CDR1 and CDR2 from the germline V gene are WSHSY and SAAADI. V shed 6 bases and J 10 bases; nucleotides not matched to a gene: 8. The CDR3 sequence is CASRENQGGKLFF. The CDR3 nucleotides are TGCGCCAGCAGAGAAAACCAGGGGGGAAAACTGTTTTTT.

A few counts support this clone. For the CDR3, the DNA is TGTGCCAGCAATGAGGACAGGGATCAGCCCCAGCATTTT. As protein: CASNEDRDQPQHF. The gene calls are TRBV28 and TRBJ1-5; TRBD1 matches 8 bases. V lost 7 bases and J lost 5; bases outside the gene matches: 4. CDR3 size: 13 residues. Germline lookup yields CDR1 MDHEN and CDR2 SYDVKM.

V and J are TRBV5-1 and TRBJ1-2; 9 positions match TRBD1. Germline lookup yields CDR1 SGHRS and CDR2 YFSETQ. J lost 5 bases, V lost 4 bases, and 9 bases had no gene match. This CDR3 has 15 residues. CDR3 coding DNA: TGCGCCAGCAGCCTTAATTCCGGGACAGGGTATGGCTACACCTTC. It specifies CASSLNSGTGYGYTF.

The chain recombines TRBV19 with TRBJ1-3; tentative D call: TRBD1 (5 bases). CDR3 length: 15 residues. The germline V and J ends were trimmed by 3 bases and 0 bases, with 9 bases remaining between them. Germline V lookup: CDR1 LNHDA, CDR2 SQIVND (reference sequence). CDR3 sequence (DNA): TGTGCCAGTAGTATTTGGACAAACTCTGGAAACACCATATATTTT. Its protein is CASSIWTNSGNTIYF.

This CDR3 reads CASSLTGSPLHF. Here the CDR3 DNA reads TGTGCCAGCAGTTTAACGGGTTCACCCCTCCACTTT. The chain employs TRBV12-3 or TRBV12-4 and TRBJ1-6; no definite D call. This CDR3 is 12 amino acids long. Deletions cut 2 bases from V and 9 bases from J, with 5 bases between.

The gene calls are TRBV5-1 and TRBJ2-7, with D possibly being TRBD1 (7 bases). Per the germline V gene, CDR1 is SGHRS and CDR2 is YFSETQ. The CDR3 runs to 19 residues. Trimming left V 2 bases short and J 0 bases short, with 24 bases between. CDR3 protein: CASSLPTLEGAGSSYEQYF. CDR3 nucleotides: TGCGCCAGCAGCTTACCCACTTTGGAGGGGGCAGGAAGCTCCTACGAGCAGTACTTC. Drawing the rest from reference TRBV5-1 and TRBJ2-7, the complete variable domain is KAGVTQTPRYLIKTRGQQVTLSCSPISGHRSVSWYQQTPGQGLQFLFEYFSETQRNKGNFPGRFSGRQFSNSRSEMNVSTLELGDSALYLCASSLPTLEGAGSSYEQYFGPGTRLTVT.

This chain uses TRBV15 with TRBJ1-6; D is undetermined. CDR1 and CDR2 (germline): LNHNV, YYDKDF (reference sequence). This CDR3 region has 14 residues. V lost 3 bases and J 5 bases, leaving 8 bases between the germline ends. The CDR3 here is CATSRGGNNSPLHF. CDR3 nucleotide sequence: TGTGCCACCAGCAGGGGAGGGAATAATTCACCCCTCCACTTT.

The CDR3 protein is CASSFVRTGASLSSYEQYF. In DNA, the CDR3 is TGTGCCAGCAGTTTTGTCAGGACAGGCGCATCTCTAAGCTCCTACGAGCAGTACTTC. The chain couples TRBV28 to TRBJ2-7, with 7 bases that match TRBD1. CDR1 is MDHEN and CDR2 is SYDVKM in the germline V gene. Losses at the gene ends were 3 bases for V and 0 bases for J; bases not matched to a gene: 17. The CDR3 spans 19 residues.

There are a few counts of this clone. J is TRBJ1-1 and V is TRBV6-5, with D possibly TRBD1 on 5 matching bases. The CDR3 has 13 residues. Between the trimmed V and J ends, which lost 6 bases and 3 bases, there was a span of 11 bases. Germline CDR1 MNHEY, CDR2 SVGAGI. CDR3 bases: TGTGCCAGCAGCGCCCGGGGGGACACTGAAGCTTTCTTT. Translation: CASSARGDTEAFF.

The chain links TRBV24-1 to TRBJ1-1, with TRBD1 identical over 8 bases. J lost 4 bases, V lost 7 bases, and 7 bases had no gene match. The CDR3 sequence is 14 residues long. From germline, CDR1 is KGHDR and CDR2 SFDVKD. The CDR3 protein is CATRSGGQGTEAFF. CDR3 sequence (DNA): TGTGCCACCAGATCAGGGGGCCAAGGCACTGAAGCTTTCTTT.

The chain uses TRBV10-2 and TRBJ1-6; D perhaps matches TRBD1 (6 bases). Germline V gene sequence: CDR1 WSHSY, CDR2 SAAADI. The V end was cut by 8 bases, the J end by 9 bases, with 17 bases between. The CDR3 totals 14 residues. CDR3 loop: CASLSGQPFSPLHF. CDR3 DNA sequence: TGCGCCAGCCTAAGTGGACAGCCATTTTCACCCCTCCACTTT.

The gene calls are TRBV3-1 (or the pseudogene TRBV3-2) and TRBJ1-1; 8 bases match TRBD1. The length of the CDR3 is 14 residues. The germline CDR1 and CDR2 sequences are LGHDT and YNNKEL (reference sequence). Trimming removed 1 base from V and 5 bases from J; junction bases left unmatched: 3. This CDR3 reads CASSQGTGTTEAFF. DNA for the CDR3: TGTGCCAGCAGCCAAGGGACAGGGACAACTGAAGCTTTCTTT.

The V gene is TRBV3-1 (or the pseudogene TRBV3-2), the J gene TRBJ1-6, with TRBD1 matching over 7 bases. Germline lookup yields CDR1 LGHDT and CDR2 YNNKEL (reference sequence). The CDR3 has 14 residues. The ends lost 6 bases at V and 9 bases at J; junction bases unmatched: 8. CDR3 in amino acids: CASRPTGVGSPLHF. The CDR3 DNA follows: TGTGCCAGCAGACCCACAGGGGTTGGTTCACCCCTCCACTTT.

The chain carries TRBV7-9 and TRBJ1-6; D is undetermined. Trimming left V 5 bases short and J 9 bases short, with 8 bases between. The CDR3 is 12 residues long. CDR1 is SEHNR and CDR2 is FQNEAQ in the germline V gene (reference sequence). The CDR3 region is CASSPSGSPLHF. The DNA for the CDR3 is TGTGCCAGCAGCCCTAGCGGTTCACCCCTCCACTTT. The full variable domain, with the rest looked up from reference TRBV7-9 and TRBJ1-6, is DTGVSQNPRHKITKRGQNVTFRCDPISEHNRLYWYRQTLGQGPEFLTYFQNEAQLEKSRLLSDRFSAERPKGSFSTLEIQRTEQGDSAMYLCASSPSGSPLHFGNGTRLTVT.